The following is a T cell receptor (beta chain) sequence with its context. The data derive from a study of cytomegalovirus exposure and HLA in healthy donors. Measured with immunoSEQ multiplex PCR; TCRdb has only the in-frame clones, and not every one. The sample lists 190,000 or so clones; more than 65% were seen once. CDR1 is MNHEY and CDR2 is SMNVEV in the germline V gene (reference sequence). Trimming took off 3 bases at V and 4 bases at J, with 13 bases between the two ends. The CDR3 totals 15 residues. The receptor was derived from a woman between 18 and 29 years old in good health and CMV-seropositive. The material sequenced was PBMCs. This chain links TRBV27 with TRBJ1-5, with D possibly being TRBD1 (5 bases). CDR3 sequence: CASSFGAGNNQPQHF. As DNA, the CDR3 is TGTGCCAGCAGTTTTGGGGCAGGAAATAATCAGCCCCAGCATTTT.